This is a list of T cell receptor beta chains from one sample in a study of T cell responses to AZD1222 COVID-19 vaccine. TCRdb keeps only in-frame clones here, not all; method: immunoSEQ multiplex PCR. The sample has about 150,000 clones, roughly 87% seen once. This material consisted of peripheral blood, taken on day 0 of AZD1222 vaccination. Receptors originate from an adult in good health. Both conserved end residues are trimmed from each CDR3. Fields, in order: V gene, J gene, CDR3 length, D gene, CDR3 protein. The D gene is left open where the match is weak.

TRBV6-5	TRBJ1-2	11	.	ASSQTANYGYT
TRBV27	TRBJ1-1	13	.	ASSVGTEGVTEAF
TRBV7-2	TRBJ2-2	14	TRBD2	ASSRGATSGSGELF
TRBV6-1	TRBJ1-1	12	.	ASSETTTNTEAF
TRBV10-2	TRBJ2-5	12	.	ASSESGAGETQY
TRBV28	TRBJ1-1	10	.	ASRWEGRRPF
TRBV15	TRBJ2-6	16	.	ATSRMGDLRSGANVLT
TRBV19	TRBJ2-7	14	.	ASSIVAGNFRYEQY
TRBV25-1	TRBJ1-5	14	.	ASSEGIYRGNQPQH
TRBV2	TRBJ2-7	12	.	ASRRTGNLYEQY
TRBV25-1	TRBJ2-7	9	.	ASSVGYEQY
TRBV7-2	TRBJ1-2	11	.	ASSQQANYGYT
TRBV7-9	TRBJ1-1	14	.	ASSPLWGRGTTEAF
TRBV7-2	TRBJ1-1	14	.	ASSSTQGLRGTEAF
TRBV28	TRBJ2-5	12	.	ASSWASVPETQY
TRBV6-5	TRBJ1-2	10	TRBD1	ASIPGQGSTT
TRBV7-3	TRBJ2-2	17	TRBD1	ASSLKPAVGQGFSGELF
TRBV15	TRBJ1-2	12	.	ATSSQSSGNGYT
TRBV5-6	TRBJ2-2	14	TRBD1	ASSLDRRAVRGELF
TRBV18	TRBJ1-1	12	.	ASSPSVSNTEAF
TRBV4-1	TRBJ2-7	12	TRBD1	ASSQGTGVYEQY
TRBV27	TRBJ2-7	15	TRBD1	ASRRQQGFQSSYEQY
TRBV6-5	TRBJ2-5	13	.	ASSYSPGLQETQY
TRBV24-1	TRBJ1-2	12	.	ATSDNHRADGYT
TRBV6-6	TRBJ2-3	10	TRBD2	ASSRTSDTQY
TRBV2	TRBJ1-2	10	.	ASRTANYGYT
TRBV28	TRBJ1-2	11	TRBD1	ASSLIGGVGYT
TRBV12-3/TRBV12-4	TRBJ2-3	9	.	ASSFEDTQY
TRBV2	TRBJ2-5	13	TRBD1	ASRADTGGAKTQY
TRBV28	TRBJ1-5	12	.	ASSLNSGNQPQH
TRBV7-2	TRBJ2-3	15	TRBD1	ASSLVGGTGGSDTQY
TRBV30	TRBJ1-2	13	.	AWSVATEINYGYT
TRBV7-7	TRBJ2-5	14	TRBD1	ASSLAGTGAEKTQY
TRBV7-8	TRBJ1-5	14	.	ASSPREGLSNQPQH
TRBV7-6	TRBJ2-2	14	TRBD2	ASSGTSGGPTGELF
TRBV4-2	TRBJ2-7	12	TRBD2	ASSQGGGGYEQY
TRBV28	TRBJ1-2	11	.	ASSLRPDAGYT
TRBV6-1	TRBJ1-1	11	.	ASSELTDTEAF
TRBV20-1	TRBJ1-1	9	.	SERSNTEAF
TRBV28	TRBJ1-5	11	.	ASSVKTNQPQH
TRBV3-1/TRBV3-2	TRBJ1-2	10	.	ASSQDPALVT
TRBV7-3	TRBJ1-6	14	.	ASSLGSGAYNSPLH
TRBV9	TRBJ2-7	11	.	ASSVGAGYEQY
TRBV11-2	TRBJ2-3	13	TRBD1	ASSQGTGFGDTQY
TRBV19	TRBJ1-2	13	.	ASSIDAVSTNGYT
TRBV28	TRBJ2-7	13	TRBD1	ASSHSSGTGGEQY
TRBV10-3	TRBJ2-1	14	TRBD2	AISESPSGSSNEQF